Listed below are T cell receptor beta chains from one sample, sequenced in a study of shared clonotypes between healthy human individuals. Some clones are missing from TCRdb's copy, which holds only in-frame ones; the method was immunoSEQ multiplex PCR. Among about 2,200,000 clones listed, roughly 91% were seen once. The sequencing sample was made of naive CD8+ T cells from PBMCs. The receptors shown here come from a young man in good health. Some clones in this sample may be carry-over from other donors' samples. Each CDR3 is given with its conserved first and last residue. The D gene is left open where the match is weak. Where a row states a size, it is once, few, many or the class of an expanded clone; other rows omit it.

D | length | J | V | size | DNA | CDR3
TRBD1 | 15 | TRBJ2-7 | TRBV4-3 | - | TGCGCCAGCAGCGCGGACAGGGGGGCATCCTACGAGCAGTACTTC | CASSADRGASYEQYF
TRBD1 | 17 | TRBJ2-1 | TRBV27 | - | TGTGCCAGCAGTTCCACCTCCTCCGGGACAGCAGACAATGAGCAGTTCTTC | CASSSTSSGTADNEQFF
TRBD2 | 14 | TRBJ2-7 | TRBV13 | once | TGTGCCAGCAGCTCGGGCGGGAGCACCTACGAGCAGTACTTC | CASSSGGSTYEQYF
- | 14 | TRBJ2-7 | TRBV7-2 | - | TGTGCCAGCAGCTTAAGGACAGCCACCTACGAGCAGTACTTC | CASSLRTATYEQYF
TRBD1 | 15 | TRBJ2-1 | TRBV27 | - | TGTGCCAGCAGGAACGACAGGGGGCCCTACAATGAGCAGTTCTTC | CASRNDRGPYNEQFF
- | 13 | TRBJ2-5 | TRBV7-9 | - | TGTGCCAGCAGCTTTAACCGACAGGAGACCCAGTACTTC | CASSFNRQETQYF
- | 15 | TRBJ1-2 | TRBV7-3 | - | TGTGCCAGCAGCCCCTCGTCGTTCGGGGGCGATGGCTACACCTTC | CASSPSSFGGDGYTF
TRBD1 | 14 | TRBJ2-7 | TRBV5-1 | once | TGCGCCAGCAGCTTGCCGGGACAGGGCTACGAGCAGTACTTC | CASSLPGQGYEQYF
TRBD1 | 14 | TRBJ2-7 | TRBV27 | - | TGTGCCAGCAGTCAAACAGGGGGATCGAACGAGCAGTACTTC | CASSQTGGSNEQYF
- | 14 | TRBJ2-1 | TRBV29-1 | - | TGCAGCGTTGCGGGCAGCGGAATTTACAATGAGCAGTTCTTC | CSVAGSGIYNEQFF
- | 14 | TRBJ2-7 | TRBV6-5 | - | TGTGCCAGCAGTTATCGGCTAGGGGACTACGAGCAGTACTTC | CASSYRLGDYEQYF
TRBD2 | 17 | TRBJ2-2 | TRBV7-9 | - | TGTGCCAGCAGCTTCCCCCGGGGGGAAAGGAACACCGGGGAGCTGTTTTTT | CASSFPRGERNTGELFF
TRBD1 | 13 | TRBJ1-2 | TRBV29-1 | - | TGCAGCGTTGATACAGGGGGGATCTATGGCTACACCTTC | CSVDTGGIYGYTF
- | 14 | TRBJ1-2 | TRBV19 | - | TGTGCCAGTAGTATAGTCGCAGTTAACTATGGCTACACCTTC | CASSIVAVNYGYTF
TRBD2 | 15 | TRBJ2-7 | TRBV6-5 | once | TGTGCCAGCAGTGCCCAAAACCTAGCGGGGTACGAGCAGTACTTC | CASSAQNLAGYEQYF
- | 15 | TRBJ1-2 | TRBV9 | - | TGTGCCAGCAGCGTAGCTGGTTGGGTTGGCTATGGCTACACCTTC | CASSVAGWVGYGYTF
- | 12 | TRBJ2-7 | TRBV11-2 | - | TGTGCCAGCAGCGGGGAGGATTACGAGCAGTACTTC | CASSGEDYEQYF
- | 13 | TRBJ1-1 | TRBV29-1 | once | TGCAGCGTTTATCCAGCAGGGGTCGCTGAAGCTTTCTTT | CSVYPAGVAEAFF
- | 17 | TRBJ1-5 | TRBV12-5 | - | TGTGCTAGTGGCCCCGCCCAGGGGAAATATAGCAATCAGCCCCAGCATTTT | CASGPAQGKYSNQPQHF
TRBD1 | 15 | TRBJ2-7 | TRBV18 | - | TGTGCCAGCTCACCGCCGGGACAGGGGGTTTACGAGCAGTACTTC | CASSPPGQGVYEQYF
TRBD1 | 15 | TRBJ1-5 | TRBV6-1 | few | TGTGCCAGCGGATTTACAGGGGTGGGCAATCAGCCCCAGCATTTT | CASGFTGVGNQPQHF
TRBD2 | 14 | TRBJ2-1 | TRBV29-1 | - | TGCAGCGTTCGGACTAGCGGGGCATACAATGAGCAGTTCTTC | CSVRTSGAYNEQFF